The 6 T cell receptor beta chains below come from one sample, sequenced in a study of cytomegalovirus exposure and HLA in healthy donors. Measured with immunoSEQ multiplex PCR; TCRdb has only the in-frame clones, and not every one. The data show approximately 59,000 clones, approximately 92% seen once. Specimen: PBMCs. The origin of the receptors is a man between 18 and 29 years old in good health and CMV-seropositive.

The V call is TRBV15, the J call TRBJ1-1; 7 nucleotides match TRBD1. The germline CDR1 and CDR2 sequences are LNHNV and YYDKDF (reference sequence). J was trimmed by 11 bases and V by 0 bases; bases with no gene match: 9. The CDR3 covers 14 residues. This CDR3 reads CATSRDKGAEGAFF. The CDR3 nucleotides read TGTGCCACCAGCAGAGATAAGGGGGCTGAAGGCGCTTTCTTT. Complete variable domain (other parts from reference TRBV15 and TRBJ1-1): DAMVIQNPRYQVTQFGKPVTLSCSQTLNHNVMYWYQQKSSQAPKLLFHYYDKDFNNEADTPDNFQSRRPNTSFCFLDIRSPGLGDTAMYLCATSRDKGAEGAFFGQGTRLTVV.

The chain is built from TRBV27 and TRBJ1-4, with 7 bases lining up with TRBD1. Trimming at V came to 6 bases and at J to 8 bases, leaving 12 bases not matched to a gene. The germline V gene encodes CDR1 MNHEY and CDR2 SMNVEV (reference sequence). The CDR3 is made up of 15 amino acids. CDR3 region: CASSEGDSFGEKLFF. CDR3 coding DNA: TGTGCCAGCAGCGAGGGGGACAGCTTTGGGGAAAAACTGTTTTTT. Full variable domain (rest looked up from reference TRBV27 and TRBJ1-4): EAQVTQNPRYLITVTGKKLTVTCSQNMNHEYMSWYRQDPGLGLRQIYYSMNVEVTDKGDVPEGYKVSRKEKRNFPLILESPSPNQTSLYFCASSEGDSFGEKLFFGSGTQLSVL.

CDR3 DNA sequence: TGTGCCAGCAGTGCCAATAAGGGAGTATACAATGAGCAGTTCTTC. It is translated as CASSANKGVYNEQFF. The chain couples TRBV28 to TRBJ2-1; D is possibly TRBD2 (5 bases). Trimming shortened V by 5 bases and J by 4 bases, and 15 bases separated the two germline ends. This CDR3 comprises 15 residues. CDR1 MDHEN and CDR2 SYDVKM come from the germline V gene.

The chain couples TRBV14 to TRBJ2-5; 10 bases are shared with TRBD2. CDR1 SGHDN and CDR2 FVKESK come from the germline V gene. V dropped 3 bases and J dropped 5; count of bases not matched to a gene: 12. CDR3 length: 17 amino acids. The CDR3 DNA follows: TGTGCCAGCAGCCAGAAAAGCGGGAGGGTGATAGCGGAGACCCAGTACTTC. As protein: CASSQKSGRVIAETQYF.

The chain carries TRBV27 and TRBJ2-5; D gene ambiguous. Germline V CDR1 and CDR2: MNHEY, SMNVEV (reference sequence). This CDR3 spans 18 amino acids. Trimming removed 5 bases from V and 2 bases from J, with 24 bases in between. The CDR3 protein is CASSPLPPAEKVQETQYF. The DNA for the CDR3 is TGTGCCAGCAGTCCCCTCCCCCCGGCGGAGAAGGTTCAAGAGACCCAGTACTTC.

This sequence joins TRBV5-1 and TRBJ1-3; 10 nucleotides line up with TRBD1. J was trimmed by 5 bases and V by 3 bases; bases with no gene match: 8. This CDR3 contains 16 residues. Germline V gene lookup returns CDR1 SGHRS and CDR2 YFSETQ. The CDR3 here is CASSYSTGGGRNTIYF. As DNA, the CDR3 is TGCGCCAGCAGCTATTCGACAGGGGGCGGTCGAAACACCATATATTTT.